This T cell receptor (beta chain) was retrieved from a study of T cell responses to AZD1222 COVID-19 vaccine. The assay was immunoSEQ multiplex PCR, and TCRdb's table has in-frame clones only and misses some. The sample lists about 140,000 clones, 85% to 90% seen once, with around 3.6% in the top ten. V was pared by 6 bases and J by 7 bases, with 19 bases between. The CDR3 covers 14 residues. Per the germline V gene, CDR1 is MNHEY and CDR2 is SVGAGI. General study findings and limits: Receipt of two AZD1222 doses was followed by a rise in Spike-specific TCR breadth and depth.

In regard to this clone: Its antigen is currently unknown.

Sequenced material: peripheral blood, taken on day 0 of AZD1222 vaccination. The sequence was obtained from an adult in good health. V and J are TRBV6-5 and TRBJ2-7; D could derive from TRBD1 or TRBD2 (5 bases each). The CDR3 DNA follows: TGTGCCAGCAGGACTGGGGGTCCCCCCTGGGAGCAGTACTTC. It codes for CASRTGGPPWEQYF.